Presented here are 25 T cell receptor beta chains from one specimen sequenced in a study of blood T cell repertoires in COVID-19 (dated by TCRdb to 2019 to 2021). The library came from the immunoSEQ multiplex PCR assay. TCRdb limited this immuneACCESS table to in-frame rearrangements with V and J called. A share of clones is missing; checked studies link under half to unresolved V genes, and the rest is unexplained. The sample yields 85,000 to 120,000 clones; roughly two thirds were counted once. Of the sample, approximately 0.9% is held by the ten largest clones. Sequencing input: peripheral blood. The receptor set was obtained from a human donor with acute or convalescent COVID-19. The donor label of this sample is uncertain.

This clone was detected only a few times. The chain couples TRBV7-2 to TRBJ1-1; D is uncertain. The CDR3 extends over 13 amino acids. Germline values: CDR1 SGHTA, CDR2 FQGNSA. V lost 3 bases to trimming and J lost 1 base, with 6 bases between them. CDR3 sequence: CASSLATNTEAFF. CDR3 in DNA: TGTGCCAGCAGCTTGGCAACGAACACTGAAGCTTTCTTT.

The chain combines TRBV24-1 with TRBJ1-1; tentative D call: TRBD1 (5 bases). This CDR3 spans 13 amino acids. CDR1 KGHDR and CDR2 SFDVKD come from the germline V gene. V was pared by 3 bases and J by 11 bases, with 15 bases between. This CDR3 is CATSDTTDAGAFF. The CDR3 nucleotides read TGTGCCACCAGTGATACGACGGACGCAGGGGCTTTCTTT.

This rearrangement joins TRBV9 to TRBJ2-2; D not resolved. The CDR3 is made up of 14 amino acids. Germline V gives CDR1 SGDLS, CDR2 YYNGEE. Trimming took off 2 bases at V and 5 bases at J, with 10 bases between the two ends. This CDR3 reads CASSVSGITGELFF. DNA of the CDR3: TGTGCCAGCAGCGTTTCAGGAATTACCGGGGAGCTGTTTTTT.

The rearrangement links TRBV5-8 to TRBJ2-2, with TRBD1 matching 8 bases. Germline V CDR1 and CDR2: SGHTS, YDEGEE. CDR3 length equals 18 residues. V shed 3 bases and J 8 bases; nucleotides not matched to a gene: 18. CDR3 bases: TGTGCCAGCAGCTCCAAGACGGACAGGGCATACTTTATTGGGGAGCTGTTTTTT. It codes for CASSSKTDRAYFIGELFF.

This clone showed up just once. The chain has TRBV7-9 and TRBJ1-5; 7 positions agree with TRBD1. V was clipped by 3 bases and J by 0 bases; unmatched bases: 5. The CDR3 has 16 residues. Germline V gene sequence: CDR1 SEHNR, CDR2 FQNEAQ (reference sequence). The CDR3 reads CASSLGQYDSNQPQHF. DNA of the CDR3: TGTGCCAGCAGCTTGGGACAGTATGATAGCAATCAGCCCCAGCATTTT.

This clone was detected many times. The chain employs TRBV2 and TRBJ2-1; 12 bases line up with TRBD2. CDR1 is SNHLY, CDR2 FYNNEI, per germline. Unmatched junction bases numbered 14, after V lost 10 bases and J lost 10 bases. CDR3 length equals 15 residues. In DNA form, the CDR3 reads TGTGCCACACGGCTGACTAGCGGGAGTTCTGGCGAGCAGTTCTTC. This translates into CATRLTSGSSGEQFF.

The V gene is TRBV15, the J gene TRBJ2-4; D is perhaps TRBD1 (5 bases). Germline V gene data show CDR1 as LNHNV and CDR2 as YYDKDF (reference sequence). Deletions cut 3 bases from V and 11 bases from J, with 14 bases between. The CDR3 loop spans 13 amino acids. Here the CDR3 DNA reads TGTGCCACCAGCAGGGGAACAGGTTACGTTCAGTACTTC. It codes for CATSRGTGYVQYF. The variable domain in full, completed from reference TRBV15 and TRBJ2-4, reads DAMVIQNPRYQVTQFGKPVTLSCSQTLNHNVMYWYQQKSSQAPKLLFHYYDKDFNNEADTPDNFQSRRPNTSFCFLDIRSPGLGDTAMYLCATSRGTGYVQYFGAGTRLSVL.

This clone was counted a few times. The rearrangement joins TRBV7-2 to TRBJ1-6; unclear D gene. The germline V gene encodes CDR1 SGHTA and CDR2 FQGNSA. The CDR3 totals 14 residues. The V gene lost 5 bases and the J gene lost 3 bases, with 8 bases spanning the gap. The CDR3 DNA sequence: TGTGCCAGCAGCCCGGGATACTATAATTCACCCCTCCACTTT. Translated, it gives CASSPGYYNSPLHF.

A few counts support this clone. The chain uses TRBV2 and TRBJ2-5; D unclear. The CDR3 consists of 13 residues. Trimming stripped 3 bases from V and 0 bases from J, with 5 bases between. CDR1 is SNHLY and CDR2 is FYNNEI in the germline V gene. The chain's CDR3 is CASSERYQETQYF. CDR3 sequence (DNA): TGTGCCAGCAGTGAGCGGTACCAAGAGACCCAGTACTTC. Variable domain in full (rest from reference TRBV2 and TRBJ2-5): EPEVTQTPSHQVTQMGQEVILRCVPISNHLYFYWYRQILGQKVEFLVSFYNNEISEKSEIFDDQFSVERPDGSNFTLKIRSTKLEDSAMYFCASSERYQETQYFGPGTRLLVL.

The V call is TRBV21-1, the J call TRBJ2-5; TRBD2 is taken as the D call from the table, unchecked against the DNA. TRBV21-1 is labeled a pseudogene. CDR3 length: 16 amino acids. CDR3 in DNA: TGTGCCAGCAGCATTCTTAGCGGGGCGAACCAAGAGACCCAGTACTTC. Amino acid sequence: CASSILSGANQETQYF.

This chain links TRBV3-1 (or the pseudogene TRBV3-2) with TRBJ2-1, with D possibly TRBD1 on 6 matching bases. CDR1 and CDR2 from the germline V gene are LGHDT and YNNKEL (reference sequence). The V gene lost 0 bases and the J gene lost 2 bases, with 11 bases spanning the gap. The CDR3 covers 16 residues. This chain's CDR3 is CASSQDNRVPYNEQFF. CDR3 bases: TGTGCCAGCAGCCAAGACAACAGGGTACCCTACAATGAGCAGTTCTTC.

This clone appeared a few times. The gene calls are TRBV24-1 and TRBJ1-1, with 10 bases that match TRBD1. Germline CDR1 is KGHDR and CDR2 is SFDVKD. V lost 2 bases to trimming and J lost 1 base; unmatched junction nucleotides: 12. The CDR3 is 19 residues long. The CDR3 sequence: CATSDSKTGTGARNTEAFF. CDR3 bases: TGTGCCACCAGTGATTCAAAAACCGGGACAGGGGCGCGGAACACTGAAGCTTTCTTT.

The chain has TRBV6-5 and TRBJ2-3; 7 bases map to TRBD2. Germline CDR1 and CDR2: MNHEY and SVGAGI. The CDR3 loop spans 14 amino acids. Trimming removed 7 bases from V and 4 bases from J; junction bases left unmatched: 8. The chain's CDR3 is CASNLSGGADTQYF. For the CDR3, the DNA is TGTGCCAGCAACCTGTCGGGGGGAGCAGATACGCAGTATTTT.

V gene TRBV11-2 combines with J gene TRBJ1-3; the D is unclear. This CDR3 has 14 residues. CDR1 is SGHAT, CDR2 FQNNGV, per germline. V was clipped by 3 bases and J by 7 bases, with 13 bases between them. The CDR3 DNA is TGTGCCAGCAGCTTCCCGGGAGGGCTGAACACCATATATTTT. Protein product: CASSFPGGLNTIYF.

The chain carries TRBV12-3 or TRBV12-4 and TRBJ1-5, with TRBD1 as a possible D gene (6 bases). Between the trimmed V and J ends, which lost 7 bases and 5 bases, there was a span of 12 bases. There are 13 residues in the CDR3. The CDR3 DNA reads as TGTGCCAGCATCTCGAAGGGGGATCAGCCCCAGCATTTT. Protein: CASISKGDQPQHF.

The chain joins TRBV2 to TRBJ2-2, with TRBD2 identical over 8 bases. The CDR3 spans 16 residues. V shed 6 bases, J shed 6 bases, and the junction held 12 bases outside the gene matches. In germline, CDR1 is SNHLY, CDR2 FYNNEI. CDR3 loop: CASSPRSGGNAGELFF. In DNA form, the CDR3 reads TGTGCCAGCAGCCCTCGGAGCGGGGGTAACGCCGGGGAGCTGTTTTTT.

As DNA, the CDR3 is TGTGCCAGCAGTCCCCCTCGTGGCATCAACTATGGCTACACCTTC. Its protein is CASSPPRGINYGYTF. This chain links TRBV2 with TRBJ1-2; D is unresolved. Trimming stripped 5 bases from V and 2 bases from J, with 15 bases between. This CDR3 is built from 15 residues. Germline V lookup: CDR1 SNHLY, CDR2 FYNNEI.

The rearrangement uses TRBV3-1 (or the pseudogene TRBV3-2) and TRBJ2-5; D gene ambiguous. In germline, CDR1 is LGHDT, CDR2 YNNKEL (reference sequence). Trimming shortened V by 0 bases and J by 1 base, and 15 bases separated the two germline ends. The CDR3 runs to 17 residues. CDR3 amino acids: CASSQDRSFRIQETQYF. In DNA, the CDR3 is TGTGCCAGCAGCCAAGATCGTTCGTTCAGAATCCAAGAGACCCAGTACTTC.

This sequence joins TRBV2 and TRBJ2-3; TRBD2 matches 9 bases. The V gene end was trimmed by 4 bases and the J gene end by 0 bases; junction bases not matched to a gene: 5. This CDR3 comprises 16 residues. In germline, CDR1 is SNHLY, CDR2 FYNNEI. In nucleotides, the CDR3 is TGTGCCAGCAGTGTATGGAGCGGGGGGAGCACAGATACGCAGTATTTT. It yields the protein CASSVWSGGSTDTQYF.

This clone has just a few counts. CDR3 sequence reads: CASSNKRFRGMAAFF. CDR3 in DNA: TGTGCCAGCAGCAATAAGCGGTTTCGGGGGATGGCGGCTTTCTTT. The chain combines TRBV21-1 with TRBJ1-1. TRBV21-1 is termed a pseudogene. The length of the CDR3 is 15 residues.

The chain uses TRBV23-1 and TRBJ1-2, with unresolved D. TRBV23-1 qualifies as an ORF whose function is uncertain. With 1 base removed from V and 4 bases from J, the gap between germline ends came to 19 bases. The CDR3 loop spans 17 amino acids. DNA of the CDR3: TGCGCCAGCAGTCAATGGGTGATGGCAATATCGGGCTATGGCTACACCTTC. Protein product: CASSQWVMAISGYGYTF.

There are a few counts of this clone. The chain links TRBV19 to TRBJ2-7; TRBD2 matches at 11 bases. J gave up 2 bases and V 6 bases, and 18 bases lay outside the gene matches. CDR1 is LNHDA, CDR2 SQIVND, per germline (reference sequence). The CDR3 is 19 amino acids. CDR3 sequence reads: CASRPTGPGTSGGAYEQYF. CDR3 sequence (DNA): TGTGCCAGTAGGCCCACAGGACCGGGGACTAGCGGTGGGGCCTACGAGCAGTACTTC.

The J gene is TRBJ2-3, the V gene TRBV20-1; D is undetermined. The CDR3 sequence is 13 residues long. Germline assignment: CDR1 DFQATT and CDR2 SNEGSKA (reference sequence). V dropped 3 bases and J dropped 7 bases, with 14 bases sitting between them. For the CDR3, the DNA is TGCAGTGCTAGTTCCCCGGTTGAATATACGCAGTATTTT. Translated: CSASSPVEYTQYF.

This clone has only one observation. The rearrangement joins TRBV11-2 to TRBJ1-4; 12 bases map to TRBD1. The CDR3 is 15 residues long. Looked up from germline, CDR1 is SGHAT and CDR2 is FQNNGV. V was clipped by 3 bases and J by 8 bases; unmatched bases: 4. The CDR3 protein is CASSFGGQGAEKLFF. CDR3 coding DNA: TGTGCCAGCAGCTTTGGGGGACAGGGGGCAGAAAAACTGTTTTTT.

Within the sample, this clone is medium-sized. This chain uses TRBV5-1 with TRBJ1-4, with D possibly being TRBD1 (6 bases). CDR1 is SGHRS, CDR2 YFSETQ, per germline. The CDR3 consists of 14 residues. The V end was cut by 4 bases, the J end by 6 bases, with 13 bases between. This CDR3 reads CASSQGGVDEKLFF. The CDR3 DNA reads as TGCGCCAGCAGCCAAGGGGGTGTTGATGAAAAACTGTTTTTT.